The sequence of this TCR beta chain was determined in a study of regulatory T cells in long-lasting Graves disease. Construction of TCR beta libraries relied on iRepertoire HTBI primers and on Arm-PCR targeting CDR3 regions. Original data processing: Across all samples, approximately 64 TRBV segments and around 14 TRBJ segments were identified. TCRdb recomputed calls from the multiplex PCR reads with MiXCR, one row per CDR3 protein. TCRdb assigned the V and J calls; the authors' analysis was not used. The sample lists hundreds of thousands of distinct CDR3 sequences, roughly 13% seen once, with more than 8.5% in the top ten. This clonotype was seen a few times. The time point: newly diagnosed GD, antithyroid drugs for less than 3 months. Isolated PBMC RNA provided the starting material for the TCR library. Around 9 milliliters of peripheral blood were drawn into EDTA tubes. This sample also appeared in a second study, on T cells in Graves' hyperthyroidism and ophthalmopathy. That study reports: Stable hyperthyroidism: no ophthalmopathy progression over 18 months of follow-up. The model anticipated ophthalmopathy a median approximately 6.5 months pre-onset.

This receptor was taken from a man aged 30 to 45 with Graves disease. Sample: peripheral blood mononuclear cells (PBMCs), taken at new diagnosis, from a patient treated with antithyroid drugs.

CDR3 bases: TGTGCCAGCAGTTACGCGGGGCATTTCGATTCACCCCTCCACTTT. Residues: CASSYAGHFDSPLHF. V gene TRBV6-5 combines with J gene TRBJ1-6, with D perhaps TRBD1 (5 bases). Germline V gene data show CDR1 as MNHEY and CDR2 as SVGAGI. Between the trimmed V and J ends, which lost 2 bases and 8 bases, there was a span of 13 bases. The CDR3 is 15 residues long.